Following are 9 T cell receptor beta chains from one sample sequenced in a study of response to subunit inactivated influenza vaccine. TCRdb re-derived calls from the RT-PCR reads in MiXCR, one entry per CDR3 protein. The data contain under 200,000 distinct CDR3 sequences, over 8.5% of them singletons. This sample comprised CD8+ T cells sorted from PBMCs, obtained less than 30 months after vaccination. These receptors came from a man between 50 and 75 years old who received an inactivated influenza vaccine.

V is TRBV11-2 and J is TRBJ1-1, with D possibly matching TRBD1 (6 bases). Trimming stripped 1 base from V and 4 bases from J, with 7 bases between. The CDR3 is 13 amino acids. Germline V CDR1 and CDR2: SGHAT, FQNNGV. Written as DNA, the CDR3 is TGTGCCAGCAGCTTAGGGACAGTCACTGAAGCTTTCTTT. The encoded protein is CASSLGTVTEAFF.

This clonotype was counted only a few times. The V gene is TRBV6-6, the J gene TRBJ2-7; tentative D call: TRBD1 (5 bases). V dropped 10 bases and J dropped 6 bases, with 16 bases sitting between them. This CDR3 spans 12 amino acids. Germline values: CDR1 MNHNY, CDR2 SVGAGI (reference sequence). CDR3 protein: CATLNPTVEQYF. In DNA, the CDR3 is TGTGCCACCCTCAACCCGACAGTCGAGCAGTACTTC.

V is TRBV5-6 and J is TRBJ2-7, with D perhaps given as TRBD1 or TRBD2 (5 bases each). V gave up 4 bases and J gave up 0 bases, with 11 bases separating them. The CDR3 sequence is 14 residues long. Germline V gene sequence: CDR1 SGHDT, CDR2 YYEEEE. CDR3 nucleotide sequence: TGTGCCAGCAGCGGGACCTCCTTCTCCTACGAGCAGTACTTC. Protein sequence: CASSGTSFSYEQYF.

The chain recombines TRBV3-1 with TRBJ2-3, with D possibly TRBD2 on 6 matching bases. The CDR3 covers 15 residues. The V end was cut by 5 bases, the J end by 0 bases, with 12 bases between. Germline V CDR1 and CDR2: LGHDT, YNNKEL (reference sequence). CDR3 loop: CASSKRTISTDTQYF. DNA of the CDR3: TGTGCCAGCAGCAAAAGGACTATAAGCACAGATACGCAGTATTTT.

This clonotype was seen only a few times. The V and J genes are TRBV7-9 and TRBJ2-6; TRBD1 might be the D (6 bases). V was shortened by 5 bases and J by 1 base, with 9 bases between the two germline ends. This CDR3 has 15 residues. Germline V lookup: CDR1 SEHNR, CDR2 FQNEAQ (reference sequence). DNA for the CDR3: TGTGCCAGCAGCCACACAGGGTCTGGGGCCAACGTCCTGACTTTC. Translating it yields CASSHTGSGANVLTF.

This chain links TRBV9 with TRBJ2-1; 7 bases match TRBD1. V lost 7 bases and J lost 2; bases outside the gene matches: 3. Germline CDR1 is SGDLS and CDR2 is YYNGEE. CDR3 length: 13 amino acids. The CDR3 bases are TGTGCCAGCGGGGGACAGCCCTACAATGAGCAGTTCTTC. Its protein product is CASGGQPYNEQFF. Supplemented by reference TRBV9 and TRBJ2-1, the full variable domain reads DSGVTQTPKHLITATGQRVTLRCSPRSGDLSVYWYQQSLDQGLQFLIQYYNGEERAKGNILERFSAQQFPDLHSELNLSSLELGDSALYFCASGGQPYNEQFFGPGTRLTVL.

This clonotype has more than one count but fewer than ten. The V and J genes are TRBV6-2 or TRBV6-3 and TRBJ2-1; D is ambiguous. V was trimmed by 6 bases and J by 1 base, leaving 10 bases between them. Germline CDR1 MNHEY, CDR2 SVGEGT. CDR3 size: 14 residues. The CDR3 DNA is TGTGCCAGCAGATTTATTGAATCCTACAATGAGCAGTTCTTC. It encodes CASRFIESYNEQFF.

The chain recombines TRBV28 with TRBJ2-7, with D tentatively TRBD2 (5 bases). CDR3 length: 13 residues. Trimming pared 5 bases from V and 1 base from J, leaving 9 bases between. Germline CDR1 reads MDHEN; CDR2 reads SYDVKM. This CDR3 reads CASSPTSSYEQYF. The CDR3 DNA reads TGTGCCAGCAGTCCTACTAGTTCCTACGAGCAGTACTTC.

The rearrangement links TRBV28 to TRBJ2-1, with a tentative D call TRBD2 (5 bases). The CDR3 consists of 14 residues. Germline V gene lookup returns CDR1 MDHEN and CDR2 SYDVKM. The V end lost 0 bases, the J end lost 6 bases, and 9 bases lay between the germline ends. Here the CDR3 DNA reads TGTGCCAGCAGTTTATGGGCCGGGGTCAATGAGCAGTTCTTC. Translation gives CASSLWAGVNEQFF.